The present T cell receptor (beta chain) was sequenced within a study of cytomegalovirus exposure and HLA in healthy donors. Study in general: A prior analysis found some 110 million unique TCR beta sequences from around 200 million T cells. HLA-typed donors were the source of roughly 85 million unique TCRs held in an early data release.

There are a few counts of this clone. Its target is not known. With 60 Vbeta and 13 Jbeta primers, the PCR was carried out. TCRdb keeps only in-frame clones here, not all; method: immunoSEQ multiplex PCR. The sample contains some 170,000 clones, roughly 80% of which appear only once. General study findings and limits: A few CMV-associated chains were confirmed in vitro to be specific for CMV antigens. According to an earlier analysis, most TCR beta V segments yielded productive rearrangements about 87% or about 30% of the time.

V was pared by 9 bases and J by 3 bases, with 2 bases of the junction left unmatched. Germline CDR1 and CDR2: ENHRY and SYGVKD. The CDR3 is 14 residues long. The chain has TRBV10-3 and TRBJ2-3, with TRBD2 identical over 14 bases. The specimen was PBMCs. This sequence was found in a man aged 50-59 years in good health and CMV-seropositive. CDR3 nucleotides: TGTGCCATACGGACTAGCGGGAGGACAGATACGCAGTATTTT. Residues: CAIRTSGRTDTQYF.